This T cell receptor (beta chain) is drawn from a study of graft-versus-host responses after intestinal transplantation (dated by TCRdb to the early 2020s). Some background on the complete study: Recipients received multivisceral, liver-intestinal, or isolated intestinal transplants. To identify alloreactive clones, pre-transplant mixed lymphocyte reaction products were sequenced and then compared with unstimulated pre-transplant donor and recipient T cells. The cohort enrolled under 25 intestinal transplant recipients including one retransplant, and a few patients lacking pretransplant specimens were excluded. Graft-versus-host and host-versus-graft alloreactive T cell clones were tracked in the graft, circulation and bone marrow after intestinal transplantation using bulk TCR-beta CDR3 sequencing. Instead of going to the commercial service, samples from a few later patients were sequenced in-house on an Illumina MiSeq and processed with MiXCR. Donor T cell macrochimerism was defined as a peak of at least 4% donor T cells among recipient peripheral blood mononuclear cells. Every recipient was given anti-thymocyte globulin induction, followed by around three years of maintenance tacrolimus and steroids. Beyond this particular receptor, the publication reports: Peak levels of circulating GvH clones were associated with declines in HvG clones early after transplant. Patients with donor T cell macrochimerism had high GvH to HvG T cell clonal ratios in their allografts. GvH clones turned up in recipient bone marrow, with some appearing earlier in ileal mucosa or blood, a pattern consistent with an intestinal mucosal origin. The relatively low number and heterogeneity of intestinal transplant patients limited the conclusions.

The time point label, read with the paper, signifies: cells obtained before transplantation from donor or recipient. CD3+CD4+ and CD3+CD8+ populations were FACS-sorted from unstimulated pre-transplant donor and recipient cells taken from spleen or lymph nodes. Libraries were prepared through the immunoSEQ multiplex PCR assay. For most patients, genomic DNA was isolated with the Qiagen DNeasy Blood and Tissue Kit and shipped frozen to Adaptive Biotechnologies for TCR sequencing. High-throughput TCR-beta CDR3 sequencing of genomic DNA from most patients was performed by Adaptive Biotechnologies. In the paper's pipeline: Adaptive's ImmunoSEQ software supplied the TCR sequencing data for roughly 17 patients, while MiXCR and VDJtools were used to process a few other patients. CD4 versus CD8 sorting errors were corrected by removing sequences found in both subsets at a frequency ratio below 5:1. Because the origin of CDR3 nucleotide sequences shared between donor and recipient could not be assigned, those sequences were removed. Alloreactive clones required at least 2-fold expansion over unstimulated cells and minimum CFSE-low frequency of 0.002% (template counts) or 0.001% (read counts). Clones were considered mappable if detected in sequenced pre-transplant spleen, lymph node, or MLR CFSE-low populations of the donor or recipient. The cumulative frequency of alloreactive clones was calculated as a percentage of all sequences, weighted by copy number. TCRdb stores this immuneACCESS table with in-frame sequences only. Part of the clones is absent; in the studies checked, under half of the shortfall reflects unresolved V genes, and no reason is known for the rest. Clone size and the V and J calls come from that table; the DNA yielded D and trimming. The table for this sample lists some 87,000 clones; 85% to 95% of them were counted only once. Jointly, the top ten make up approximately 1.1% of the sample.

Points on this clone: Its antigen specificity is not known. No base qualities exist here, and no much larger clone lies one base off it.

CDR1 and CDR2 are drawn from the germline V gene: KGHSY, FQNENV. The CDR3 holds 15 amino acids from the cysteine to the phenylalanine. CDR3 DNA is the only sequence kept; it has 45 bases, read in frame from the first base. V is reduced by 0 bases and J by 8 bases, leaving a spacing of 16 bases between them. This specimen was unstimulated CD8+ T cells sorted from spleen or lymph node cells, taken before transplant. The chain joins TRBV16 to TRBJ1-2; no D segment can be confidently identified. This sequence originates from a human donor who was the organ donor for an intestinal transplant. The nucleotide sequence is given as TGTGCCAGCAGCCAATCCCCGGACGGGCCGGGAGGCTACACCTTC. It is translated as CASSQSPDGPGGYTF.